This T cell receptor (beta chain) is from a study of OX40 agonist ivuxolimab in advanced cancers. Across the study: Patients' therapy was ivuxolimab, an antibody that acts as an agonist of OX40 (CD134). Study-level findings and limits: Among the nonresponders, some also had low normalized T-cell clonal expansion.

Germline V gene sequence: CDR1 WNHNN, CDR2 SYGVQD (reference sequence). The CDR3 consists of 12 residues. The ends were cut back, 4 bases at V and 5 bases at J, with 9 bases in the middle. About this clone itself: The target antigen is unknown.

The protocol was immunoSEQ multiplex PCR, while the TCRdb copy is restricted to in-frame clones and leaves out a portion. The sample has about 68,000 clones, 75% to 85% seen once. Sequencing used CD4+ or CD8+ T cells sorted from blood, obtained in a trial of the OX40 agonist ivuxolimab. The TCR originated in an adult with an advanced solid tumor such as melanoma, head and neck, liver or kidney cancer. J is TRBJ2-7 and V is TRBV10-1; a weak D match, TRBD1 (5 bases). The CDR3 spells CASSGQLNEQYF. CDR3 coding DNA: TGCGCCAGCAGTGGACAGTTGAACGAGCAGTACTTC.